This T cell receptor (beta chain) was sequenced during a study of control samples from healthy donors and cancer patients. With 2 bases clipped from V and 9 bases from J, the junction kept 6 bases outside the gene matches. The CDR3 is 16 amino acids. Germline CDR1 reads MNHEY; CDR2 reads SMNVEV (reference sequence). The protocol was immunoSEQ multiplex PCR, while the TCRdb copy is restricted to in-frame clones and leaves out a portion. The sample holds fewer than 90,000 clones, around 82% seen once. Sample: blood. The TCR originated in a man aged 50-59 years in good health. This chain links TRBV27 with TRBJ2-1; 14 bases line up with TRBD2. The CDR3 loop reads CASSLETSGGVSEQFF. The DNA for the CDR3 is TGTGCCAGCAGTTTAGAGACTAGCGGGGGGGTTAGTGAGCAGTTCTTC.